The clone carrying this T cell receptor (beta chain) appeared a few times. The sample is drawn from a study of blood T cell repertoires in COVID-19. Study summary: T cells, B-cell-depleted T cells, or PBMCs supplied cDNA or gDNA.

Trimming removed 6 bases at V and 0 bases at J, with 13 bases between. Per the germline V gene, CDR1 is LGHNT and CDR2 is FRNRAP. The CDR3 extends over 15 amino acids. Those who participated ranged in age from roughly 18 to 95 years and resided in approximately 26 US areas. Here immunoSEQ multiplex PCR was the method, and the copy in TCRdb shows in-frame clones only, minus some. This table has roughly 400,000 clones, approximately 91% appearing once. This receptor was obtained from a woman aged 40 to 55 who had been exposed to COVID-19. The V and J genes are TRBV12-5 and TRBJ2-3; a possible D gene is TRBD1 (6 bases). Sequencing was done on a sample of PBMCs or T cells enriched from blood (not recorded which). The CDR3 DNA reads as TGTGCTAGTGGATCCGGACAGTCTAGCACAGATACGCAGTATTTT. It specifies CASGSGQSSTDTQYF.